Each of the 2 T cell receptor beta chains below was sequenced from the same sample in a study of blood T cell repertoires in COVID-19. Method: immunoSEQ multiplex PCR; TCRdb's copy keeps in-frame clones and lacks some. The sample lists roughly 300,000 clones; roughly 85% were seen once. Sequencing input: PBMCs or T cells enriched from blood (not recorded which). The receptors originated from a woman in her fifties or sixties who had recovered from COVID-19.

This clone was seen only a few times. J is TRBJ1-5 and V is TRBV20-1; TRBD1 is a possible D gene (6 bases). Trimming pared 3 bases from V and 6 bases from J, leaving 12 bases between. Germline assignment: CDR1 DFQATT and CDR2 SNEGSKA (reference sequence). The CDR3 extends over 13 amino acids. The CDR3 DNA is TGCAGTGCTAGTTCCAGGGGAGCTCAGCCCCAGCATTTT. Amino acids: CSASSRGAQPQHF.

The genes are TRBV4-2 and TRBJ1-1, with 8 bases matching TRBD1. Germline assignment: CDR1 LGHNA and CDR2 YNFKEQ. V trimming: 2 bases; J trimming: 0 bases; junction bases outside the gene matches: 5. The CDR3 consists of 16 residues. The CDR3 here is CASSQSYRGMNTEAFF. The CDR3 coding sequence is TGTGCCAGCAGCCAAAGCTACAGGGGGATGAACACTGAAGCTTTCTTT.